These T cell receptor beta chains were read from a single sample in a study of graft-versus-host responses after intestinal transplantation. Their antigens are not known. Only in-frame clones appear in the TCRdb table, and some are missing; sequencing was by immunoSEQ multiplex PCR. The table includes about 89,000 clones, roughly 92% detected once. The sequenced sample was unstimulated CD4+ T cells sorted from spleen or lymph node cells, obtained before intestinal transplant. Receptor source: a human donor who received an intestinal transplant. Both conserved end residues are part of each CDR3. A D gene is named only where the DNA matches it firmly. Expanded clones get a size class; other rows say once, few or many, or leave the size out.

TRBV27	TRBJ2-1	NA	NA	CASSLFRTRSYNEQFF	TGTGCCAGCAGTTTATTCAGGACCCGATCCTACAATGAGCAGTTCTTC
TRBV9	TRBJ2-3	TRBD1	few	CASSPKTGVGTDTQYF	TGTGCCAGCAGCCCCAAAACAGGGGTGGGAACAGATACGCAGTATTTT
TRBV14	TRBJ1-1	NA	once	CASSQGRLTEAFF	TGTGCCAGCAGCCAGGGGAGGCTCACTGAAGCTTTCTTT
TRBV5-1	TRBJ2-1	TRBD2	NA	CASSFTSGANNEQFF	TGCGCCAGCAGCTTCACTAGCGGGGCAAACAATGAGCAGTTCTTC
TRBV7-6	TRBJ2-5	TRBD1	NA	CASSSRGDRVFETQYF	TGTGCCAGCAGCTCCCGCGGGGACAGGGTTTTTGAGACCCAGTACTTC
TRBV5-4	TRBJ2-5	NA	NA	CASSSGGEETQYF	TGTGCCAGCAGCTCGGGTGGGGAAGAGACCCAGTACTTC
TRBV5-1	TRBJ2-2	TRBD2	NA	CASSRSGKAGELFF	TGCGCCAGCAGCCGTAGCGGGAAGGCCGGGGAGCTATTTTTT
TRBV30	TRBJ1-6	NA	NA	CAWNGWTNSPLHF	TGTGCCTGGAATGGCTGGACGAATTCACCCCTCCACTTT
TRBV5-1	TRBJ1-2	NA	NA	CASSNSGGYTF	TGCGCCAGCAGTAACAGTGGGGGCTACACCTTC
TRBV28	TRBJ2-7	NA	NA	CASSLSIRRSSYEQYF	TGTGCCAGCAGTTTATCAATCCGCAGGAGCTCCTACGAGCAGTACTTC
TRBV20-1	TRBJ1-3	NA	NA	CSAARGNTIYF	TGCAGTGCTGCCCGGGGAAACACCATATATTTT
TRBV18	TRBJ2-3	NA	NA	CASSPTTGDTQYF	TGTGCCAGCTCACCGACAACAGGAGATACGCAGTATTTT
TRBV7-9	TRBJ1-2	NA	NA	CASSREEYGYTF	TGTGCCAGCAGCAGAGAGGAGTATGGCTACACCTTC
TRBV5-4	TRBJ2-1	TRBD2	few	CASSLAGGTYNEQFF	TGTGCCAGCAGCTTAGCGGGAGGGACGTACAATGAGCAGTTCTTC
TRBV4-1	TRBJ1-2	NA	NA	CASSQDRVMAAAGYTF	TGCGCCAGCAGCCAAGATCGTGTTATGGCCGCTGCGGGCTACACCTTC
TRBV5-1	TRBJ2-7	NA	NA	CASRGDTGDLYEQYF	TGCGCCAGCAGGGGGGATACTGGGGACCTCTACGAGCAGTACTTC
TRBV5-1	TRBJ2-7	NA	NA	CASSPGTRNYEQYF	TGCGCCAGCAGTCCCGGGACTCGGAACTACGAGCAGTACTTC
TRBV7-9	TRBJ1-1	TRBD1	NA	CASSSFGDRGLDTEAFF	TGTGCCAGCAGCTCTTTCGGGGACAGGGGGCTTGACACTGAAGCTTTCTTT
TRBV4-1	TRBJ1-1	NA	NA	CASSQERAGADTEAFF	TGCGCCAGCAGCCAAGAACGGGCAGGGGCCGACACTGAAGCTTTCTTT
TRBV5-4	TRBJ2-3	TRBD2	NA	CASSLELAGAFEDTQYF	TGTGCCAGCAGCTTGGAGCTAGCGGGCGCCTTTGAGGATACGCAGTATTTT
TRBV6-6	TRBJ1-2	NA	NA	CASSYSTGYTF	TGTGCCAGCAGTTACTCGACCGGCTACACCTTC
TRBV2	TRBJ2-7	NA	few	CASRGWGGTYEQYF	TGTGCCAGCAGGGGTTGGGGGGGCACCTACGAGCAGTACTTC
TRBV7-2	TRBJ1-4	TRBD1	NA	CASSSERGRYEKLFF	TGTGCCAGCAGCTCAGAAAGGGGGCGTTATGAAAAACTGTTTTTT
TRBV19	TRBJ1-6	TRBD1	NA	CASRRQGDSPLHF	TGTGCCAGTCGAAGACAGGGAGACTCACCCCTCCACTTT
TRBV5-1	TRBJ2-7	TRBD2	once	CASSPTLAASSYEQYF	TGCGCCAGCAGCCCTACTCTAGCGGCAAGCTCCTACGAGCAGTACTTC
TRBV27	TRBJ2-1	TRBD2	once	CASALAGGTSYNEQFF	TGTGCCAGCGCCCTGGCGGGAGGGACAAGCTACAATGAGCAGTTCTTC
TRBV7-3	TRBJ2-3	TRBD2	NA	CASSSLLAGTDTQYF	TGTGCCAGCAGCTCGCTGCTAGCGGGGACAGATACGCAGTATTTT
TRBV6-5	TRBJ1-2	NA	NA	CASSYGTNYGYTF	TGTGCCAGCAGTTACGGGACAAACTATGGCTACACCTTC
TRBV2	TRBJ1-3	NA	few	CASSEVRRNTIYF	TGTGCCAGCAGTGAGGTACGGCGAAACACCATATATTTT
TRBV5-1	TRBJ2-4	NA	NA	CASSLEYRDNKYF	TGCGCCAGCAGCTTGGAATACCGGGACAATAAGTACTTC
TRBV5-1	TRBJ1-1	NA	NA	CASSFSGVGNTEAFF	TGCGCCAGCAGCTTTTCGGGGGTGGGGAACACTGAAGCTTTCTTT
TRBV5-1	TRBJ2-1	TRBD2	NA	CASSQRLAGSGGSYNEQFF	TGCGCCAGCAGCCAACGACTAGCGGGAAGTGGGGGCTCCTACAATGAGCAGTTCTTC
TRBV7-8	TRBJ1-1	TRBD1	NA	CASRLQHGTGETEAFF	TGTGCCAGCAGACTCCAGCACGGGACAGGGGAGACTGAAGCTTTCTTT
TRBV5-4	TRBJ1-1	NA	NA	CASSFRVNTEAFF	TGTGCCAGCAGCTTCCGGGTTAACACTGAAGCTTTCTTT
TRBV23-1	TRBJ2-3	NA	NA	CASSQSNLTPLVSTDTQYF	TGCGCCAGCAGTCAATCGAACTTAACACCTCTCGTTAGCACAGATACGCAGTATTTT
TRBV5-1	TRBJ2-7	TRBD1	NA	CASSPGQGFSYEQYF	TGCGCCAGCAGCCCCGGACAGGGGTTTTCCTACGAGCAGTACTTC
TRBV7-9	TRBJ2-7	NA	NA	CASSTRSYEQYF	TGTGCCAGCAGCACCCGCTCCTACGAGCAGTACTTC
TRBV9	TRBJ2-1	TRBD2	NA	CASSVGSGSSYNEQFF	TGTGCCAGCAGCGTGGGTAGCGGGTCCTCCTACAATGAGCAGTTCTTC
TRBV5-1	TRBJ1-2	NA	NA	CASSLGNDRQRGYTF	TGCGCCAGCAGCTTGGGGAACGACAGGCAACGCGGCTACACCTTC
TRBV5-1	TRBJ2-2	TRBD1	few	CASSGTGGNTGELFF	TGCGCCAGCAGTGGGACAGGGGGGAACACCGGGGAGCTGTTTTTT
TRBV6-1	TRBJ2-3	TRBD2	NA	CASSEGRLAVWSLDTDTQYF	TGTGCCAGCAGTGAAGGGCGACTAGCGGTGTGGTCACTTGACACAGATACGCAGTATTTT
TRBV7-3	TRBJ2-1	TRBD2	NA	CASSLTTASGRYDEQFF	TGTGCCAGCAGCTTAACGACCGCTAGCGGGAGGTACGATGAGCAGTTCTTC